The 13 T cell receptor beta chains reported below all come from one sample, sequenced in a study of vaccination effects on CD4 cells after COVID-19. Antigen-specific CD4+ T cells were expanded with viral peptide pools in the ViraFEST assay before sequencing. When around nine days of culture had elapsed, CD4+ T cells were isolated. Two-dose BNT162b2 or mRNA-1273 vaccination was given to participants. These receptors' antigens are unknown. The method was immunoSEQ multiplex PCR; TCRdb's version includes in-frame clones alone and lacks a portion of them. This sample yields about 28,000 clones, of which 65% to 80% are seen a single time; roughly 10% belongs to the top ten. This sample comprised CD4+ T cells from PBMCs cultured with HCoV-NL63 spike peptides, obtained after COVID-19 vaccination. Source of these receptors: a human donor who received a COVID-19 vaccine.

A single count supports this clone. The chain combines TRBV18 with TRBJ1-6, with D unclear. Germline lookup yields CDR1 KGHSH and CDR2 LQKENI. V was trimmed by 2 bases and J by 8 bases, leaving 16 bases between them. The CDR3 contains 16 residues. CDR3 region: CASSPTRQSGDSPLHF. The CDR3 DNA reads TGTGCCAGCTCACCAACACGACAAAGCGGGGATTCACCCCTCCACTTT. Full variable domain (outside the CDR3, taken from reference TRBV18 and TRBJ1-6): NAGVMQNPRHLVRRRGQEARLRCSPMKGHSHVYWYRQLPEEGLKFMVYLQKENIIDESGMPKERFSAEFPKEGPSILRIQQVVRGDSAAYFCASSPTRQSGDSPLHFGNGTRLTVT.

This chain links TRBV29-1 with TRBJ2-5; D is unresolved. The V gene's germline CDR1 is SQVTM and CDR2 ANQGSEA. V shed 6 bases and J shed 5 bases, with 19 bases lying between them. CDR3 length equals 14 residues. The CDR3 DNA sequence: TGCAGCGTGCGCTTGGGCTTTGTAGTCGAGACCCAGTACTTC. Amino acid sequence: CSVRLGFVVETQYF.

This clone has more than one count but fewer than ten. The rearrangement joins TRBV9 to TRBJ1-5; the D is unclear. V shed 2 bases and J shed 4 bases, with 10 bases lying between them. Germline-derived CDR1 and CDR2 are SGDLS and YYNGEE. The CDR3 covers 14 residues. The CDR3 coding sequence is TGTGCCAGCAGCGTGGGGTATTCTAATCAGCCCCAGCATTTT. This translates into CASSVGYSNQPQHF.

The genes are TRBV6-5 and TRBJ2-3, with TRBD1 matching 8 bases. Per the germline V gene, CDR1 is MNHEY and CDR2 is SVGAGI. V trimming: 2 bases; J trimming: 3 bases; junction bases outside the gene matches: 4. The CDR3 contains 15 residues. The CDR3 region has the DNA TGTGCCAGCAGTTACGATGGACAGGGTACAGATACGCAGTATTTT. The encoded protein is CASSYDGQGTDTQYF.

This clone was observed a few times. The chain links TRBV7-9 to TRBJ2-5; D possibly corresponds to TRBD2 (6 bases). The CDR3 contains 13 residues. CDR1 is SEHNR and CDR2 is FQNEAQ in the germline V gene (reference sequence). V lost 5 bases and J 6 bases, leaving 13 bases between the germline ends. The CDR3 sequence is CASSRNGGQTQYF. CDR3 in DNA: TGTGCCAGCAGCCGTAACGGGGGACAGACCCAGTACTTC. The full variable domain, its missing parts supplied by reference TRBV7-9 and TRBJ2-5, is DTGVSQNPRHKITKRGQNVTFRCDPISEHNRLYWYRQTLGQGPEFLTYFQNEAQLEKSRLLSDRFSAERPKGSFSTLEIQRTEQGDSAMYLCASSRNGGQTQYFGPGTRLLVL.

Written as DNA, the CDR3 is TGTGCCAGCAGCAAACATGGCGGGAGAGCGGCCAAAAACATTCAGTACTTC. This gives the protein CASSKHGGRAAKNIQYF. J is TRBJ2-4 and V is TRBV21-1; the DNA was not used to check the table's D call, TRBD2. TRBV21-1 is noted as a pseudogene. This CDR3 comprises 17 residues.

The rearrangement uses TRBV19 and TRBJ1-1; D gene ambiguous. The CDR3 length is 13 residues. From germline, CDR1 is LNHDA and CDR2 SQIVND (reference sequence). V gave up 11 bases and J gave up 1 base, with 14 bases separating them. CDR3 amino acids: CASTPGENTEAFF. The CDR3 DNA is TGTGCCTCAACACCGGGCGAGAACACTGAAGCTTTCTTT.

The chain carries TRBV5-1 and TRBJ2-6, with 10 nucleotides matching TRBD2. The J segment lost 1 base and the V segment lost 1 base, leaving 14 bases of the junction unmatched. The germline V gene has CDR1 SGHRS and CDR2 YFSETQ. CDR3 length: 21 amino acids. The CDR3 loop reads CASSLPSGGAAFSSGANVLTF. CDR3 DNA: TGCGCCAGCAGCTTGCCCAGCGGGGGGGCCGCGTTTAGTTCTGGGGCCAACGTCCTGACTTTC.

The rearrangement links TRBV27 to TRBJ2-2; D is ambiguous. Germline V gene data show CDR1 as MNHEY and CDR2 as SMNVEV (reference sequence). The V end was cut by 5 bases, the J end by 0 bases, with 10 bases between. This CDR3 is built from 15 residues. The CDR3, as DNA: TGTGCCAGCAGTGTGGAGAGCCCGAACACCGGGGAGCTGTTTTTT. Protein: CASSVESPNTGELFF.

The rearrangement joins TRBV28 to TRBJ2-5, with D possibly being TRBD1 (5 bases). Trimming took off 7 bases at V and 5 bases at J, with 11 bases between the two ends. The germline V gene has CDR1 MDHEN and CDR2 SYDVKM. There are 12 residues in the CDR3. CDR3 DNA sequence: TGTGCCAGCACCACCGACAGTGAGACCCAGTACTTC. Translation: CASTTDSETQYF.

This chain links TRBV4-2 with TRBJ1-4; the match to TRBD1 covers 9 bases. The germline CDR1 and CDR2 sequences are LGHNA and YNFKEQ. J was trimmed by 6 bases and V by 8 bases; bases with no gene match: 4. The CDR3 sequence is 13 residues long. This CDR3 reads CASGRTGDEKLFF. The CDR3 coding sequence is TGTGCCAGCGGTCGGACAGGGGATGAAAAACTGTTTTTT.

V usage is TRBV27 and J usage is TRBJ2-1, with 11 positions matching TRBD2. Germline values: CDR1 MNHEY, CDR2 SMNVEV (reference sequence). Losses at the gene ends were 6 bases for V and 9 bases for J; bases not matched to a gene: 22. The length of the CDR3 is 19 residues. This chain's CDR3 is CASRPTMGGLAGGGGEQFF. CDR3 DNA: TGTGCCAGCAGACCCACTATGGGAGGGCTAGCGGGGGGAGGGGGTGAGCAGTTCTTC.

The chain combines TRBV11-1 with TRBJ1-2; tentative D call: TRBD1 (6 bases). Germline V gene sequence: CDR1 SGHAT, CDR2 FQDESV (reference sequence). This CDR3 has 15 residues. Trimming took off 1 base at V and 8 bases at J, with 17 bases between the two ends. The DNA for the CDR3 is TGTGCCAGCAGCTTAGAAGGGAGTCCAGGGGACGGCTACACCTTC. It is translated as CASSLEGSPGDGYTF. Full variable domain (outside the CDR3, taken from reference TRBV11-1 and TRBJ1-2): EAEVAQSPRYKITEKSQAVAFWCDPISGHATLYWYRQILGQGPELLVQFQDESVVDDSQLPKDRFSAERLKGVDSTLKIQPAELGDSAMYLCASSLEGSPGDGYTFGSGTRLTVV.